Each of the 27 T cell receptor beta chains below was sequenced from the same sample in a study of cytomegalovirus exposure and HLA in healthy donors. Researchers ran the PCR with 60 Vbeta and 13 Jbeta primers. The protocol was immunoSEQ multiplex PCR, while the TCRdb copy is restricted to in-frame clones and leaves out a portion. The sample has some 200,000 clones, about 13% seen once. Material for sequencing was PBMCs. All receptors come from a man aged 45 to 65 in good health and CMV-seropositive.

There are a few counts of this clone. The chain uses TRBV6-1 and TRBJ1-2; D unclear. The CDR3 extends over 14 amino acids. Trimming left V 4 bases short and J 1 base short, with 10 bases between. From germline, CDR1 is MNHNS and CDR2 SASEGT. CDR3: CASSGLSSNYGYTF. For the CDR3, the DNA is TGTGCCAGCAGTGGACTTTCAAGTAACTATGGCTACACCTTC.

This clone occurred once. The chain recombines TRBV5-5 with TRBJ1-1; 9 bases map to TRBD1. Germline V CDR1 and CDR2: SGHKS, YYEKEE (reference sequence). The CDR3 has 15 residues. With 2 bases clipped from V and 1 base from J, the junction kept 3 bases outside the gene matches. The CDR3 sequence is CASSFGQGWNTEAFF. CDR3 in DNA: TGTGCCAGCAGCTTTGGACAGGGGTGGAACACTGAAGCTTTCTTT. The variable domain in full, completed from reference TRBV5-5 and TRBJ1-1, reads DAGVTQSPTHLIKTRGQQVTLRCSPISGHKSVSWYQQVLGQGPQFIFQYYEKEERGRGNFPDRFSARQFPNYSSELNVNALLLGDSALYLCASSFGQGWNTEAFFGQGTRLTVV.

The chain is built from TRBV30 and TRBJ1-4; maybe TRBD1 (5 bases). This CDR3 contains 13 residues. Germline V CDR1 and CDR2: GTSNPN, SVGIG (reference sequence). The ends were cut back, 3 bases at V and 8 bases at J, with 13 bases in the middle. CDR3 loop: CAWRVIGGEKLFF. In DNA form, the CDR3 reads TGTGCCTGGAGGGTAATCGGGGGGGAAAAACTGTTTTTT.

This chain joins TRBV7-9 and TRBJ2-3; D unresolved. V was clipped by 2 bases and J by 0 bases, with 6 bases between them. Germline CDR1 is SEHNR and CDR2 is FQNEAQ (reference sequence). The length of the CDR3 is 14 residues. CDR3 nucleotides: TGTGCCAGCAGCTTATTTACTAGCACAGATACGCAGTATTTT. This gives the protein CASSLFTSTDTQYF.

This clone occurred a few times. The chain is built from TRBV14 and TRBJ1-1; D is uncertain. This CDR3 comprises 14 residues. V gave up 1 base and J gave up 4 bases, with 10 bases separating them. Per the germline V gene, CDR1 is SGHDN and CDR2 is FVKESK. The CDR3 bases are TGTGCCAGCAGCCAAGGGCTCCCAGGCACTGAAGCTTTCTTT. Its translation: CASSQGLPGTEAFF.

The chain couples TRBV4-3 to TRBJ1-3, with D uncertain. The germline V gene has CDR1 LGHNA and CDR2 YSLEER. With 4 bases removed from V and 4 bases from J, the gap between germline ends came to 11 bases. CDR3 length: 14 amino acids. The CDR3 sequence: CASSLYQSGNTIYF. DNA of the CDR3: TGCGCCAGCAGCCTCTACCAATCCGGAAACACCATATATTTT.

The V and J genes are TRBV9 and TRBJ2-5; the match to TRBD2 covers 9 bases. Looked up from germline, CDR1 is SGDLS and CDR2 is YYNGEE. V was pared by 0 bases and J by 5 bases, with 11 bases of the junction left unmatched. This CDR3 has 17 amino acids. CDR3 sequence reads: CASSVAPLSSGEETQYF. CDR3 nucleotide sequence: TGTGCCAGCAGCGTAGCCCCCCTGTCTAGCGGGGAGGAGACCCAGTACTTC.

This clone has a handful of counts. This chain joins TRBV7-8 and TRBJ1-3; D is unresolved. Looked up from germline, CDR1 is SGHVS and CDR2 is FQNEAQ. The CDR3 runs to 12 residues. The V end lost 6 bases, the J end lost 4 bases, and 7 bases lay between the germline ends. CDR3 sequence (DNA): TGTGCCAGCAGTAACACGGGAAACACCATATATTTT. This sequence encodes CASSNTGNTIYF. Full variable domain (missing parts from reference TRBV7-8 and TRBJ1-3): GAGVSQSPRYKVAKRGQDVALRCDPISGHVSLFWYQQALGQGPEFLTYFQNEAQLDKSGLPSDRFFAERPEGSVSTLKIQRTQQEDSAVYLCASSNTGNTIYFGEGSWLTVV.

There are a few counts of this clone. V is TRBV4-3 and J is TRBJ2-1; 16 nucleotides agree with TRBD2. Germline lookup yields CDR1 LGHNA and CDR2 YSLEER. With 2 bases clipped from V and 6 bases from J, the junction kept 4 bases outside the gene matches. The CDR3 is 17 amino acids. The CDR3, as DNA: TGCGCCAGCAGCCAATCTGGGACTAGCGGGGGGGGCAATGAGCAGTTCTTC. Encoded protein: CASSQSGTSGGGNEQFF.

This clone was seen a handful of times. The same CDR3 can be traced to other DNA sequences in this sample. The CDR3 DNA follows: TGCGCCAGCAGCCTGGATGGGAGCTCCTATAATTCACCCCTCCACTTT. Protein: CASSLDGSSYNSPLHF. The chain employs TRBV5-1 and TRBJ1-6, with D unresolved. From germline, CDR1 is SGHRS and CDR2 YFSETQ. The CDR3 contains 16 residues. With 4 bases removed from V and 0 bases from J, the gap between germline ends came to 11 bases.

The chain recombines TRBV29-1 with TRBJ1-2; 12 bases are a match to TRBD1. The V gene end was trimmed by 6 bases and the J gene end by 8 bases; junction bases not matched to a gene: 10. The CDR3 runs 14 residues. Looked up from germline, CDR1 is SQVTM and CDR2 is ANQGSEA. CDR3 residues: CSVGGQGARWGYTF. In nucleotides, the CDR3 is TGCAGCGTCGGGGGACAGGGGGCTCGATGGGGCTACACCTTC. Filled out from reference TRBV29-1 and TRBJ1-2, the complete variable domain reads SAVISQKPSRDICQRGTSLTIQCQVDSQVTMMFWYRQQPGQSLTLIATANQGSEATYESGFVIDKFPISRPNLTFSTLTVSNMSPEDSSIYLCSVGGQGARWGYTFGSGTRLTVV.

The chain is built from TRBV19 and TRBJ2-5; tentative D call: TRBD1 (6 bases). The CDR3 runs 16 residues. The V end was cut by 7 bases, the J end by 2 bases, with 20 bases between. The germline gives CDR1 LNHDA, CDR2 SQIVND (reference sequence). CDR3 sequence reads: CASTIGTGTPQETQYF. CDR3 nucleotides: TGTGCCAGTACCATAGGAACCGGGACACCACAAGAGACCCAGTACTTC.

This clone turned up a few times. The chain is built from TRBV25-1 and TRBJ1-4; possible D gene TRBD1, 6 bases. CDR1 is MGHDK, CDR2 SYGVNS, per germline. The CDR3 extends over 15 amino acids. The V gene lost 5 bases and the J gene lost 2 bases, with 12 bases spanning the gap. The CDR3 DNA follows: TGTGCCAGCAGTCCAGGGGCGCACACTAATGAAAAACTGTTTTTT. Protein product: CASSPGAHTNEKLFF.

The chain uses TRBV4-2 and TRBJ2-5; 13 bases agree with TRBD2. Germline CDR1 LGHNA, CDR2 YNFKEQ. Trimming at V came to 4 bases and at J to 7 bases, leaving 9 bases not matched to a gene. CDR3 length: 16 amino acids. The CDR3 here is CASSPGTSGVGGTQYF. The CDR3, as DNA: TGTGCCAGCAGCCCCGGGACTAGCGGGGTCGGAGGGACCCAGTACTTC.

The chain recombines TRBV15 with TRBJ2-4; 7 bases are a match to TRBD1. The CDR3 is 16 residues long. Unmatched junction bases numbered 16, after V lost 3 bases and J lost 11 bases. CDR1 LNHNV and CDR2 YYDKDF come from the germline V gene (reference sequence). CDR3 sequence: CATSSPVRGLKGVQYF. The CDR3 DNA is TGTGCCACCAGCAGTCCCGTGAGGGGGCTTAAGGGGGTTCAGTACTTC.

The CDR3 DNA reads as TGTGCCAGCAGCGTAGCTACAGGCGACGGGCGGGGGGGCGGCACAGATACGCAGTATTTT. Translating it yields CASSVATGDGRGGGTDTQYF. This rearrangement joins TRBV9 to TRBJ2-3, with 9 nucleotides matching TRBD2. The CDR3 has 20 amino acids. Germline V gene data show CDR1 as SGDLS and CDR2 as YYNGEE. The trim removed 0 bases at V and 1 base at J, leaving 15 bases unmatched.

This chain links TRBV15 with TRBJ2-3; D is unclear. The V end was cut by 3 bases, the J end by 4 bases, with 14 bases between. Germline V gene sequence: CDR1 LNHNV, CDR2 YYDKDF (reference sequence). The CDR3 spans 15 residues. The CDR3 reads CATSSRHSFSDTQYF. CDR3 DNA sequence: TGTGCCACCAGCAGTCGCCACAGCTTTTCAGATACGCAGTATTTT.

The gene calls are TRBV10-1 and TRBJ2-5, with 12 positions matching TRBD2. The V segment lost 2 bases and the J segment 5 bases; nucleotides outside the gene matches: 6. CDR3 length: 16 amino acids. In germline, CDR1 is WNHNN, CDR2 SYGVQD (reference sequence). This chain's CDR3 is CASSEVLAGGLETQYF. CDR3 DNA sequence: TGCGCCAGCAGTGAGGTTCTAGCGGGGGGGCTGGAGACCCAGTACTTC.

This clone was seen more than once but under ten times. J is TRBJ2-7 and V is TRBV30; D uncertain. From germline, CDR1 is GTSNPN and CDR2 SVGIG (reference sequence). Trimming pared 3 bases from V and 2 bases from J, leaving 8 bases between. The CDR3 consists of 12 residues. The CDR3 loop reads CAWRGQAYEQYF. Here the CDR3 DNA reads TGTGCCTGGAGGGGCCAGGCCTACGAGCAGTACTTC.

This clone came up a few times. The V and J genes are TRBV7-8 and TRBJ1-1; no definite D call. Trimming took 1 base from V and 0 from J, leaving 6 bases between them. The CDR3 totals 14 residues. Germline V gene lookup returns CDR1 SGHVS and CDR2 FQNEAQ. This CDR3 reads CASSLDNMNTEAFF. CDR3 bases: TGTGCCAGCAGCTTAGATAACATGAACACTGAAGCTTTCTTT.

This clone came up a few times. The gene calls are TRBV2 and TRBJ2-5; D gene unclear. The CDR3 runs to 11 residues. V was clipped by 7 bases and J by 5 bases, with 8 bases between them. Germline assignment: CDR1 SNHLY and CDR2 FYNNEI. CDR3 nucleotides: TGTGCCAGCACCCAGAGGGAGACCCAGTACTTC. This encodes CASTQRETQYF.

This chain connects TRBV4-2 to TRBJ1-1, with D unclear. The germline V and J ends were trimmed by 7 bases and 2 bases, with 8 bases remaining between them. This CDR3 spans 12 amino acids. Germline V gene data show CDR1 as LGHNA and CDR2 as YNFKEQ. The CDR3 here is CASKEGNTEAFF. In nucleotides, the CDR3 is TGTGCCAGCAAGGAGGGCAACACTGAAGCTTTCTTT.

V and J are TRBV5-4 and TRBJ2-5, with 7 bases matching TRBD2. The CDR3 is made up of 14 amino acids. Germline V gives CDR1 SGHNT, CDR2 YYREEE (reference sequence). The J segment lost 4 bases and the V segment lost 2 bases, leaving 5 bases of the junction unmatched. DNA of the CDR3: TGTGCCAGCAGCTTTGGGGGGGAGGGAGAGACCCAGTACTTC. Residues: CASSFGGEGETQYF.

This clone was observed once. The sample has other DNA sequences that encode this CDR3 too. CDR3 DNA sequence: TGTGCCAGCTCACCACAGGGGAATCAGCCCCAGCATTTT. This gives the protein CASSPQGNQPQHF. The chain has TRBV18 and TRBJ1-5; a possible D gene is TRBD1 (5 bases). The germline CDR1 and CDR2 sequences are KGHSH and LQKENI. With 1 base removed from V and 4 bases from J, the gap between germline ends came to 5 bases. CDR3 length: 13 residues.

This clone was seen a few times. The chain links TRBV6-5 to TRBJ1-5; D gene unclear. The CDR3 covers 14 residues. Germline values: CDR1 MNHEY, CDR2 SVGAGI. Deletions cut 2 bases from V and 9 bases from J, with 14 bases between. In DNA form, the CDR3 reads TGTGCCAGCAGTTACACGGGAGGGATAGGGCCCCAGCATTTT. Protein product: CASSYTGGIGPQHF.

The V and J genes are TRBV9 and TRBJ1-2; D is unclear. Trimming left V 2 bases short and J 4 bases short, with 18 bases between. CDR1 is SGDLS and CDR2 is YYNGEE in the germline V gene. The CDR3 has 16 amino acids. The CDR3 DNA sequence: TGTGCCAGCAGCGTCCACCGGGAGCGCGATGCCTATGGCTACACCTTC. Protein product: CASSVHRERDAYGYTF.

This clone was seen only a few times. The V and J genes are TRBV6-5 and TRBJ2-5, with no clear D. V was shortened by 0 bases and J by 4 bases, with 9 bases between the two germline ends. CDR3 length equals 14 residues. Germline CDR1 and CDR2: MNHEY and SVGAGI. As DNA, the CDR3 is TGTGCCAGCAGTTACTCGACGACTGCAGAGACCCAGTACTTC. Amino acids: CASSYSTTAETQYF.